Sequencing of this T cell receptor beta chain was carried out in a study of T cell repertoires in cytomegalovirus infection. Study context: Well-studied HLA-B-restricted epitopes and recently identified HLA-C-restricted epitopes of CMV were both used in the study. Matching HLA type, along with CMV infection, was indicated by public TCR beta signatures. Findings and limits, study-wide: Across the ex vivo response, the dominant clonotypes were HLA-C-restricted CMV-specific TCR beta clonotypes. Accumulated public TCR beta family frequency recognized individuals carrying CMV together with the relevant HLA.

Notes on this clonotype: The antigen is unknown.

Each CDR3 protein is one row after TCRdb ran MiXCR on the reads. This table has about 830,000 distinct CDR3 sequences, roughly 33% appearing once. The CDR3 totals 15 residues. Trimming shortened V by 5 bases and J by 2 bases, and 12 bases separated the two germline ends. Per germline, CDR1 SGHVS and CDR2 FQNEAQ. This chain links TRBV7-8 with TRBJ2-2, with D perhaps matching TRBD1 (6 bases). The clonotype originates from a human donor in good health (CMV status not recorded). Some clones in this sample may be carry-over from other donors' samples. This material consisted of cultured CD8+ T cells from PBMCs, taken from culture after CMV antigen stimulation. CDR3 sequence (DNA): TGTGCCAGCAGCACCGGGACACCTAACACCGGGGAGCTGTTTTTT. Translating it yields CASSTGTPNTGELFF.